Following are 25 T cell receptor beta chains from one sample sequenced in a study of shared clonotypes between healthy human individuals. Clones were read by immunoSEQ multiplex PCR, and TCRdb kept only the in-frame ones, dropping some. This table has about 1,900,000 clones, over 85% appearing once. Naivety among CD8 cells was defined by CD45RO negativity and positive CCR7 selection, thereby excluding terminally differentiated effector memory CD45RA+ cells. Material: naive CD8+ T cells sorted from blood. The receptors here all came from a man younger than 30 in good health.

This sequence joins TRBV27 and TRBJ2-5; D could derive from TRBD1 or TRBD2 (5 bases each). V lost 3 bases and J 2 bases, leaving 13 bases between the germline ends. This CDR3 has 15 residues. Germline V gives CDR1 MNHEY, CDR2 SMNVEV (reference sequence). CDR3 nucleotides: TGTGCCAGCAGTTTGGGACCCGGTGGGCAAGAGACCCAGTACTTC. Amino acids: CASSLGPGGQETQYF.

The genes are TRBV9 and TRBJ2-5; D gene ambiguous. The CDR3 is 12 amino acids. Germline CDR1 is SGDLS and CDR2 is YYNGEE. Trimming removed 3 bases at V and 3 bases at J, with 6 bases between. Here the CDR3 reads CASSGKKETQYF. The CDR3 coding sequence is TGTGCCAGCAGCGGTAAAAAAGAGACCCAGTACTTC.

The chain carries TRBV10-2 and TRBJ2-7; TRBD2 aligns across 9 bases. V was clipped by 8 bases and J by 9 bases; unmatched bases: 11. Germline V CDR1 and CDR2: WSHSY, SAAADI. The CDR3 has 13 amino acids. The CDR3 coding sequence is TGCGCCAGCGCCGGGACTAGCAGGTTCGTGCAGTACTTC. Translation: CASAGTSRFVQYF.

Points on this clone: Other DNA sequences in this sample translate to the same CDR3. The chain joins TRBV29-1 to TRBJ1-2, with D possibly matching TRBD1 (6 bases). V was pared by 3 bases and J by 2 bases, with 10 bases between. The germline V gene encodes CDR1 SQVTM and CDR2 ANQGSEA. CDR3 length equals 13 residues. The DNA of the CDR3 is TGCAGCGTTGATGGGCAGGGGAACTATGGCTACACCTTC. This sequence encodes CSVDGQGNYGYTF.

The chain joins TRBV4-1 to TRBJ2-1; D might be TRBD1 (5 bases). The CDR3 spans 12 residues. Between the trimmed V and J ends, which lost 10 bases and 7 bases, there was a span of 14 bases. Germline V gives CDR1 MGHRA, CDR2 YSYEKL. The CDR3 loop reads CATRDPRNEQFF. CDR3 coding DNA: TGCGCCACCAGGGATCCACGGAATGAGCAGTTCTTC.

The chain recombines TRBV30 with TRBJ1-2, with 10 bases fitting TRBD1. Germline CDR1 GTSNPN, CDR2 SVGIG (reference sequence). Unmatched junction bases numbered 4, after V lost 3 bases and J lost 3 bases. There are 14 residues in the CDR3. CDR3 in amino acids: CAWSPGQGDYGYTF. In DNA, the CDR3 is TGTGCCTGGAGCCCCGGACAGGGGGACTATGGCTACACCTTC. Looking up the rest from reference TRBV30 and TRBJ1-2 gives the full variable domain: SQTIHQWPATLVQPVGSPLSLECTVEGTSNPNLYWYRQAAGRGLQLLFYSVGIGQISSEVPQNLSASRPQDRQFILSSKKLLLSDSGFYLCAWSPGQGDYGYTFGSGTRLTVV.

V gene TRBV7-9 combines with J gene TRBJ1-2; no definite D call. CDR3 length: 17 residues. The V gene's germline CDR1 is SEHNR and CDR2 FQNEAQ (reference sequence). Trimming left V 1 base short and J 7 bases short, with 22 bases between. The CDR3 nucleotides are TGTGCCAGCAGCTTAGACTCCGTTGCAACGGTCCATGCTGGCTACACCTTC. It codes for CASSLDSVATVHAGYTF.

For this clone: Other nucleotide sequences in the sample specify the same CDR3. This rearrangement joins TRBV5-1 to TRBJ2-7, with 8 bases that match TRBD1. The CDR3 spans 15 residues. V trimming: 0 bases; J trimming: 4 bases; junction bases outside the gene matches: 6. Germline V CDR1 and CDR2: SGHRS, YFSETQ. The CDR3 bases are TGCGCCAGCAGCTTGGCCCCAGGGGGCTTGTACGAGCAGTACTTC. Encoded protein: CASSLAPGGLYEQYF.

This chain connects TRBV21-1 to TRBJ2-4; the table's TRBD2 call for D was not verified on the DNA. TRBV21-1 constitutes a pseudogene. The CDR3 sequence is 16 residues long. The CDR3 nucleotides read TGTGCCAGCAGCAAAGAAGCCCACGTAGCCAAAAACATTCAGTACTTC. This sequence encodes CASSKEAHVAKNIQYF.

The chain links TRBV9 to TRBJ2-1; 8 positions agree with TRBD2. The CDR3 runs 15 residues. CDR1 and CDR2 (germline): SGDLS, YYNGEE. V was pared by 0 bases and J by 8 bases, with 7 bases of the junction left unmatched. Here the CDR3 DNA reads TGTGCCAGCAGCGTAGTGAGCGGGAGTCCCTATGAGCAGTTCTTC. It is translated as CASSVVSGSPYEQFF.

CDR3: CAWSIVLGWGSKNTIYF. CDR3 coding DNA: TGTGCCTGGAGTATTGTTCTAGGGTGGGGGTCAAAAAACACCATATATTTT. V and J are TRBV30 and TRBJ1-3; a possible D gene is TRBD1 (5 bases). Trimming pared 2 bases from V and 6 bases from J, leaving 23 bases between. CDR1 GTSNPN and CDR2 SVGIG come from the germline V gene (reference sequence). This CDR3 is 17 amino acids long.

The chain couples TRBV13 to TRBJ2-3; 12 nucleotides agree with TRBD2. Germline V CDR1 and CDR2: PRHDT, FYEKMQ (reference sequence). CDR3 length equals 19 residues. Germline trimming cut 5 bases from V and 0 bases from J; bases unmatched to any gene: 12. CDR3 nucleotides: TGTGCCAGCAGCACAGGACTAGCGGGGACCCTCTATAGCACAGATACGCAGTATTTT. Encoded protein: CASSTGLAGTLYSTDTQYF.

The chain has TRBV4-3 and TRBJ2-2; weak D call: TRBD2 (6 bases). Germline V lookup: CDR1 LGHNA, CDR2 YSLEER. Trimming pared 0 bases from V and 6 bases from J, leaving 14 bases between. The CDR3 spans 16 residues. The CDR3 DNA sequence: TGCGCCAGCAGCCAAGATGAGGGTTGGGGGGCCGGGGAGCTGTTTTTT. It translates to CASSQDEGWGAGELFF.

In DNA form, the CDR3 reads TGTGCCAGTAGTATAAGGGGAGGGTCCGGGGAGCTGTTTTTT. This gives the protein CASSIRGGSGELFF. The chain recombines TRBV19 with TRBJ2-2; TRBD2 aligns across 7 bases. Germline values: CDR1 LNHDA, CDR2 SQIVND (reference sequence). V lost 2 bases, J lost 6 bases, and 3 bases stayed unmatched. The CDR3 extends over 14 amino acids.

The chain couples TRBV7-8 to TRBJ2-7, with D unclear. With 4 bases removed from V and 0 bases from J, the gap between germline ends came to 10 bases. The CDR3 has 14 residues. Per the germline V gene, CDR1 is SGHVS and CDR2 is FQNEAQ. The CDR3 here is CASSSSTVSYEQYF. DNA for the CDR3: TGTGCCAGCAGCTCATCGACGGTCTCCTACGAGCAGTACTTC.

The rearrangement uses TRBV10-3 and TRBJ2-1, with 10 bases that match TRBD1. Germline V gene lookup returns CDR1 ENHRY and CDR2 SYGVKD. V lost 0 bases, J lost 5 bases, and 10 bases stayed unmatched. This CDR3 is 18 amino acids long. The CDR3 spells CAISESIGTGEGNNEQFF. The CDR3 DNA follows: TGTGCCATCAGTGAGTCGATCGGGACAGGGGAAGGAAACAATGAGCAGTTCTTC.

For this clone: Other DNA sequences in the sample encode the same CDR3. The gene calls are TRBV19 and TRBJ1-2; D is perhaps TRBD1 (5 bases). Germline V CDR1 and CDR2: LNHDA, SQIVND (reference sequence). This CDR3 comprises 12 residues. The ends were cut back, 7 bases at V and 4 bases at J, with 10 bases in the middle. The CDR3 DNA reads TGTGCCAGTACCAGGGATTTCTATGGCTACACCTTC. Protein: CASTRDFYGYTF.

The V and J genes are TRBV5-6 and TRBJ1-2, with no clear D. Germline V lookup: CDR1 SGHDT, CDR2 YYEEEE. Deletions cut 4 bases from V and 4 bases from J, with 17 bases between. The CDR3 covers 15 residues. The CDR3 sequence is CASSRGFDNPYGYTF. In DNA, the CDR3 is TGTGCCAGCAGCAGAGGATTCGACAACCCCTATGGCTACACCTTC.

The J gene is TRBJ2-3, the V gene TRBV27, with D unclear. V lost 5 bases, J lost 4 bases, and 13 bases lay in between. From germline, CDR1 is MNHEY and CDR2 SMNVEV (reference sequence). The CDR3 runs to 14 residues. CDR3 DNA: TGTGCCAGCAGTCTAATGGAGACGGCAGATACGCAGTATTTT. This translates into CASSLMETADTQYF.

This sequence joins TRBV27 and TRBJ1-3; D may be TRBD1 (5 bases). The CDR3 has 15 amino acids. V was shortened by 4 bases and J by 0 bases, with 10 bases between the two germline ends. Germline-derived CDR1 and CDR2 are MNHEY and SMNVEV (reference sequence). This CDR3 is CASSSSDSSGNTIYF. In DNA form, the CDR3 reads TGTGCCAGCAGTTCGTCCGACAGCTCTGGAAACACCATATATTTT.

V is TRBV5-6 and J is TRBJ1-1; a weak D match, TRBD1 (6 bases). V was trimmed by 1 base and J by 10 bases, leaving 14 bases between them. The CDR3 runs to 13 residues. Per the germline V gene, CDR1 is SGHDT and CDR2 is YYEEEE. CDR3 coding DNA: TGTGCCAGCAGCTTGACGTACAGGGACGGAGCTTTCTTT. The encoded protein is CASSLTYRDGAFF.

This chain uses TRBV7-9 with TRBJ1-4, with unresolved D. Germline assignment: CDR1 SEHNR and CDR2 FQNEAQ (reference sequence). Trimming shortened V by 4 bases and J by 5 bases, and 5 bases separated the two germline ends. The CDR3 is made up of 12 amino acids. CDR3 loop: CASSSRNEKLFF. The CDR3 nucleotides read TGTGCCAGCAGCTCAAGGAATGAAAAACTGTTTTTT.

Only one count was recorded for this clone. Other DNA sequences from this sample encode an identical CDR3 as well. V is TRBV6-5 and J is TRBJ1-6; D is uncertain. V gave up 3 bases and J gave up 0 bases, with 9 bases separating them. CDR3 size: 16 residues. The V gene's germline CDR1 is MNHEY and CDR2 SVGAGI. The CDR3 loop reads CASSYLGSSYNSPLHF. The DNA for the CDR3 is TGTGCCAGCAGTTATCTTGGGAGCTCCTATAATTCACCCCTCCACTTT.

The rearrangement joins TRBV2 to TRBJ2-3; TRBD2 aligns across 8 bases. The CDR3 is made up of 15 amino acids. With V trimmed by 5 bases and J by 2 bases, 6 bases remained unmatched. The germline gives CDR1 SNHLY, CDR2 FYNNEI. The DNA of the CDR3 is TGTGCCAGCAGTTTAGCGGGGTGGGACACAGATACGCAGTATTTT. This codes for CASSLAGWDTDTQYF.

This chain connects TRBV7-9 to TRBJ1-1, with D possibly being TRBD1 (6 bases). The CDR3 spans 15 residues. Between the trimmed V and J ends, which lost 3 bases and 5 bases, there was a span of 16 bases. Germline V lookup: CDR1 SEHNR, CDR2 FQNEAQ (reference sequence). The chain's CDR3 is CASSLFDGGRTEAFF. The CDR3 DNA reads TGTGCCAGCAGCTTGTTTGACGGGGGGCGTACTGAAGCTTTCTTT.